Included here is one TCR beta chain sequence, with context. The source of the sample is a study of shared clonotypes between healthy human individuals. The germline CDR1 and CDR2 sequences are SGHRS and YFSETQ. The V end lost 1 base, the J end lost 7 bases, and 12 bases lay between the germline ends. This CDR3 has 14 residues. Sequenced by immunoSEQ multiplex PCR; TCRdb stores in-frame clones only, minus some. The table includes some 2,000,000 clones, roughly 96% detected once. This clonotype originated in a man aged 18 to 30 in good health. Sequenced sample: naive CD4+ T cells sorted from blood. Subset defined: CD45RA+ positively selected. This chain links TRBV5-1 with TRBJ1-3, with D uncertain. Written as DNA, the CDR3 is TGCGCCAGCAGCTTGTCTGGGGAAATGAACACCATATATTTT. Translated: CASSLSGEMNTIYF.